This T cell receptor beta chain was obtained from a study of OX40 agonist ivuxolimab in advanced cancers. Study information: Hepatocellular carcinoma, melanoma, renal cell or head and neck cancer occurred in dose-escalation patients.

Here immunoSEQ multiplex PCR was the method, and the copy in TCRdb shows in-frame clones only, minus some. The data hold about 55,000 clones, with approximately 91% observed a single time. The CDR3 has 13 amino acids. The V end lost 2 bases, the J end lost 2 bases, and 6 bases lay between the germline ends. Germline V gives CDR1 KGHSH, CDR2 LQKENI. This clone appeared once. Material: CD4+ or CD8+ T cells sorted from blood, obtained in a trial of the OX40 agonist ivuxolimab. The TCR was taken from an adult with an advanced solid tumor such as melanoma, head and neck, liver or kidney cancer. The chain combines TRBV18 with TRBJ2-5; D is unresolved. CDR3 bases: TGTGCCAGCTCACCATTTAATCAAGAGACCCAGTACTTC. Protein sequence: CASSPFNQETQYF.